Each of the 21 T cell receptor beta chains below was sequenced from the same sample in a study of cytomegalovirus exposure and HLA in healthy donors. PCR amplification relied on 60 Vbeta primers (plus 13 Jbeta primers). The table came from immunoSEQ multiplex PCR; TCRdb's copy has only in-frame clones and leaves some out. The table lists about 170,000 clones, under 85% of them singletons. Source material: PBMCs. These receptors were collected from a young man in good health and CMV-seronegative.

The rearrangement joins TRBV4-2 to TRBJ2-3; TRBD2 might be the D (6 bases). V dropped 4 bases and J dropped 2 bases, with 10 bases sitting between them. Germline-derived CDR1 and CDR2 are LGHNA and YNFKEQ. CDR3 length: 14 amino acids. Here the CDR3 DNA reads TGTGCCAGCAGCCTGACTAGATTCACAGATACGCAGTATTTT. Protein product: CASSLTRFTDTQYF.

The chain carries TRBV7-3 and TRBJ1-2, with 7 bases aligning to TRBD1. Germline assignment: CDR1 SGHTA and CDR2 FQGTGA. V lost 6 bases, J lost 7 bases, and 8 bases stayed unmatched. CDR3 length: 13 residues. Here the CDR3 reads CASSWRDRVGYTF. The DNA for the CDR3 is TGTGCCAGCAGTTGGCGTGACAGGGTTGGCTACACCTTC.

V usage is TRBV19 and J usage is TRBJ2-3; the D gene is possibly TRBD2 (6 bases). Per germline, CDR1 LNHDA and CDR2 SQIVND (reference sequence). The germline V and J ends were trimmed by 5 bases and 0 bases, with 12 bases remaining between them. The CDR3 extends over 15 amino acids. The CDR3 sequence: CASSPVAVSTDTQYF. Here the CDR3 DNA reads TGTGCCAGTAGTCCAGTAGCGGTGAGCACAGATACGCAGTATTTT. Together with reference TRBV19 and TRBJ2-3, the CDR3 gives the full variable domain: DGGITQSPKYLFRKEGQNVTLSCEQNLNHDAMYWYRQDPGQGLRLIYYSQIVNDFQKGDIAEGYSVSREKKESFPLTVTSAQKNPTAFYLCASSPVAVSTDTQYFGPGTRLTVL.

V usage is TRBV6-5 and J usage is TRBJ2-7; D gene uncertain. The germline CDR1 and CDR2 sequences are MNHEY and SVGAGI. The CDR3 has 11 residues. Trimming removed 10 bases from V and 0 bases from J, with 7 bases in between. The CDR3 coding sequence is TGTGCCATCGGTAGCTCCTACGAGCAGTACTTC. Its protein product is CAIGSSYEQYF.

The chain combines TRBV30 with TRBJ2-3; 8 bases line up with TRBD2. The CDR3 runs 15 residues. CDR1 GTSNPN and CDR2 SVGIG come from the germline V gene (reference sequence). With 2 bases clipped from V and 2 bases from J, the junction kept 6 bases outside the gene matches. The CDR3 here is CAWSPSGHYTDTQYF. CDR3 nucleotide sequence: TGTGCCTGGAGTCCTAGCGGGCATTACACAGATACGCAGTATTTT.

The chain joins TRBV9 to TRBJ2-6; D might be TRBD1 (5 bases). This CDR3 has 16 amino acids. Germline values: CDR1 SGDLS, CDR2 YYNGEE. The V gene lost 2 bases and the J gene lost 0 bases, with 9 bases spanning the gap. The CDR3 DNA reads TGTGCCAGCAGCGTTGACAGCCGCTCTGGGGCCAACGTCCTGACTTTC. Translation gives CASSVDSRSGANVLTF.

This chain uses TRBV29-1 with TRBJ1-3, with D possibly matching TRBD1 (6 bases). Looked up from germline, CDR1 is SQVTM and CDR2 is ANQGSEA. Trimming left V 5 bases short and J 8 bases short, with 16 bases between. This CDR3 has 13 residues. CDR3 protein: CSVRGGRGDTIYF. The CDR3 bases are TGCAGCGTTCGCGGGGGGCGTGGGGACACCATATATTTT.

The rearrangement uses TRBV5-1 and TRBJ1-2; 10 bases map to TRBD1. Per germline, CDR1 SGHRS and CDR2 YFSETQ. Trimming removed 5 bases from V and 7 bases from J; junction bases left unmatched: 11. This CDR3 is 15 amino acids long. CDR3 DNA sequence: TGCGCCAGCAGACCTCTTGGACAGGGGGTCTCTGGCTACACCTTC. This encodes CASRPLGQGVSGYTF. Variable domain in full (rest from reference TRBV5-1 and TRBJ1-2): KAGVTQTPRYLIKTRGQQVTLSCSPISGHRSVSWYQQTPGQGLQFLFEYFSETQRNKGNFPGRFSGRQFSNSRSEMNVSTLELGDSALYLCASRPLGQGVSGYTFGSGTRLTVV.

A single count supports this clone. The V call is TRBV19, the J call TRBJ1-6, with D uncertain. Germline CDR1 is LNHDA and CDR2 is SQIVND (reference sequence). The CDR3 consists of 13 residues. V was cut by 7 bases and J by 4 bases, with 8 bases left in between. CDR3 protein: CASMRAYNSPLHF. The CDR3 coding sequence is TGTGCCAGTATGAGGGCGTATAATTCACCCCTCCACTTT.

The chain couples TRBV6-6 to TRBJ2-4; unclear D gene. CDR3 size: 11 residues. Per germline, CDR1 MNHNY and CDR2 SVGAGI (reference sequence). Trimming removed 2 bases from V and 8 bases from J, with 4 bases in between. The CDR3 DNA sequence: TGTGCCAGCAGTTACGAGGACATTCAGTACTTC. Protein product: CASSYEDIQYF.

In this sample, this clone turned up once. The gene calls are TRBV28 and TRBJ2-1; no reliable D call. The length of the CDR3 is 10 residues. In germline, CDR1 is MDHEN, CDR2 SYDVKM. Trimming took 6 bases from V and 8 from J, leaving 5 bases between them. CDR3 nucleotides: TGTGCCAGCAGACGGTATGAGCAGTTCTTC. Translation: CASRRYEQFF.

This chain links TRBV29-1 with TRBJ1-2, with TRBD1 matching over 9 bases. The CDR3 contains 16 residues. V gave up 0 bases and J gave up 4 bases; unmatched junction bases: 9. CDR1 is SQVTM, CDR2 ANQGSEA, per germline. CDR3 protein: CSVEDYSDRGVYGYTF. CDR3 nucleotide sequence: TGCAGCGTTGAAGATTACTCGGACAGGGGAGTCTATGGCTACACCTTC.

This clone has just one count. The rearrangement links TRBV5-4 to TRBJ2-1; 13 bases agree with TRBD2. Trimming at V came to 4 bases and at J to 6 bases, leaving 4 bases not matched to a gene. Germline V gives CDR1 SGHNT, CDR2 YYREEE (reference sequence). This CDR3 has 15 residues. The CDR3 protein is CASSPGTSGTNEQFF. As DNA, the CDR3 is TGTGCCAGCAGCCCCGGGACTAGCGGGACCAATGAGCAGTTCTTC.

This clone was observed once. V gene TRBV9 combines with J gene TRBJ2-2, with 7 positions matching TRBD1. V lost 5 bases to trimming and J lost 7 bases; unmatched junction nucleotides: 5. Germline CDR1 is SGDLS and CDR2 is YYNGEE. CDR3 length: 13 residues. The DNA of the CDR3 is TGTGCCAGCAGGGGACAGCAGGGCGGGGAGCTGTTTTTT. Translation: CASRGQQGGELFF.

The rearrangement uses TRBV28 and TRBJ1-1, with D hard to call. The germline CDR1 and CDR2 sequences are MDHEN and SYDVKM. The CDR3 length is 14 residues. V was trimmed by 6 bases and J by 8 bases, leaving 19 bases between them. CDR3 loop: CASSVLIGVKEAFF. CDR3 coding DNA: TGTGCCAGCAGCGTACTGATTGGAGTAAAGGAAGCTTTCTTT. Full variable domain (missing parts from reference TRBV28 and TRBJ1-1): DVKVTQSSRYLVKRTGEKVFLECVQDMDHENMFWYRQDPGLGLRLIYFSYDVKMKEKGDIPEGYSVSREKKERFSLILESASTNQTSMYLCASSVLIGVKEAFFGQGTRLTVV.

The V call is TRBV11-3, the J call TRBJ2-7; 7 bases align to TRBD1. The CDR3 loop spans 13 amino acids. Trimming took 6 bases from V and 3 from J; bases not matched to a gene: 5. The germline gives CDR1 SGHNT, CDR2 YENEEA. CDR3 amino acids: CASSRTGIYEQYF. The CDR3 region has the DNA TGTGCCAGCAGTCGGACAGGAATCTACGAGCAGTACTTC.

The genes are TRBV7-9 and TRBJ2-1, with 9 bases fitting TRBD1. Germline lookup yields CDR1 SEHNR and CDR2 FQNEAQ (reference sequence). Trimming cost V 4 bases and J 8 bases; bases outside gene matches: 18. The CDR3 covers 18 residues. As DNA, the CDR3 is TGTGCCAGCAGCTCCCGCCCTGTCCCGGGACAGGGAGGGGATGAGCAGTTCTTC. This gives the protein CASSSRPVPGQGGDEQFF.

V is TRBV11-2 and J is TRBJ2-7; the match to TRBD1 covers 7 bases. Per the germline V gene, CDR1 is SGHAT and CDR2 is FQNNGV. This CDR3 region has 13 residues. The trim removed 4 bases at V and 3 bases at J, leaving 3 bases unmatched. CDR3 sequence: CASSSRDSYEQYF. CDR3 bases: TGTGCCAGCAGCTCCCGGGACAGCTACGAGCAGTACTTC.

This clone showed up just once. V is TRBV27 and J is TRBJ1-5, with TRBD1 identical over 8 bases. This CDR3 has 16 amino acids. CDR1 and CDR2 from the germline V gene are MNHEY and SMNVEV (reference sequence). The V gene end was trimmed by 5 bases and the J gene end by 2 bases; junction bases not matched to a gene: 8. CDR3 DNA: TGTGCCAGCAGTATTCAGGGGGCGTGGGGCAATCAGCCCCAGCATTTT. Protein: CASSIQGAWGNQPQHF.

This chain connects TRBV27 to TRBJ2-5; 11 nucleotides line up with TRBD2. The V segment lost 4 bases and the J segment 5 bases; nucleotides outside the gene matches: 15. Germline CDR1 MNHEY, CDR2 SMNVEV (reference sequence). The CDR3 totals 18 residues. CDR3 sequence: CASSSTRLAGRRVETQYF. The CDR3 nucleotides read TGTGCCAGCAGTTCCACGAGACTAGCGGGGAGACGAGTGGAGACCCAGTACTTC.

The CDR3 spells CASSFSADETEAFF. CDR3 in DNA: TGTGCCAGCAGCTTCTCCGCTGATGAGACTGAAGCTTTCTTT. The gene calls are TRBV7-2 and TRBJ1-1; D is ambiguous. CDR3 length equals 14 residues. Germline values: CDR1 SGHTA, CDR2 FQGNSA. Trimming cost V 3 bases and J 5 bases, with 13 bases left between them.